The entry below describes one T cell receptor beta chain. Its antigen remains unidentified. TCRdb's copy holds only in-frame clones and misses some; the assay was immunoSEQ multiplex PCR. The table includes roughly 200,000 clones, almost 90% detected once. V lost 3 bases to trimming and J lost 2 bases; unmatched junction nucleotides: 6. The CDR3 loop spans 16 amino acids. Germline V gene sequence: CDR1 KGHSH, CDR2 LQKENI. The data belong to a study of T cell responses to AZD1222 COVID-19 vaccine. Study-wide findings and caveats: Epitopes outside B.1.351 and B.1.1.7 mutated regions reportedly drew nearly half of spike TCRs. There were vaccine-associated CD4 TCRs across spike, dominant at 160-218 and 743-854.

The specimen was peripheral blood, collected on day 0 of AZD1222 vaccination. The receptor comes from an adult in good health. The rearrangement joins TRBV18 to TRBJ1-3; 8 bases are shared with TRBD1. CDR3 DNA sequence: TGTGCCAGCTCACCTTTCGCAGGGGGCACTGGAAACACCATATATTTT. As protein: CASSPFAGGTGNTIYF.